The 23 T cell receptor beta chains below were found in one sample sequenced in a study of blood T cell repertoires in COVID-19. Assay: immunoSEQ multiplex PCR; the TCRdb copy retains only in-frame clones and omits some. The table lists some 150,000 clones, over 80% of them singletons. The sample consisted of PBMCs or T cells enriched from blood (not recorded which). The receptors shown here come from a woman aged 45-59 years who had been exposed to COVID-19.

The table lists this clone with a few counts. The gene calls are TRBV5-1 and TRBJ1-1, with a weak D call TRBD1 (5 bases). The CDR3 runs to 16 residues. Deletions cut 2 bases from V and 1 base from J, with 15 bases between. CDR1 SGHRS and CDR2 YFSETQ come from the germline V gene. The CDR3 DNA reads TGCGCCAGCAGCTTCCTGCCCGGACATAGGAACACTGAAGCTTTCTTT. Protein sequence: CASSFLPGHRNTEAFF.

This chain joins TRBV6-5 and TRBJ1-1; TRBD1 agrees at 8 bases. The CDR3 totals 15 residues. The V segment lost 6 bases and the J segment 5 bases; nucleotides outside the gene matches: 11. CDR1 is MNHEY and CDR2 is SVGAGI in the germline V gene. The CDR3 nucleotides are TGTGCCAGCAGCAATCGCAGGGGGCCGCAGACTGAAGCTTTCTTT. Its protein is CASSNRRGPQTEAFF.

The chain is built from TRBV27 and TRBJ2-3; tentative D call: TRBD1 (6 bases). Germline CDR1 and CDR2: MNHEY and SMNVEV (reference sequence). V was pared by 5 bases and J by 0 bases, with 15 bases between. This CDR3 contains 16 residues. The CDR3 protein is CASSPPDSPSTDTQYF. CDR3 coding DNA: TGTGCCAGCAGTCCGCCGGACAGCCCTAGCACAGATACGCAGTATTTT.

As for this clone: Other DNA variants within this sample encode the same CDR3. V usage is TRBV19 and J usage is TRBJ1-5; 8 bases map to TRBD1. Looked up from germline, CDR1 is LNHDA and CDR2 is SQIVND (reference sequence). The CDR3 is made up of 14 amino acids. Trimming cost V 4 bases and J 7 bases; bases outside gene matches: 6. In DNA form, the CDR3 reads TGTGCCAGTAGTAGTCAGGGGGCGTACCAGCCCCAGCATTTT. Translated, it gives CASSSQGAYQPQHF.

This clone was seen a single time. This chain's CDR3 is CASCAPSTDTQYF. In DNA form, the CDR3 reads TGTGCCAGCTGCGCTCCCAGCACAGATACGCAGTATTTT. The V call is TRBV7-9, the J call TRBJ2-3; D gene uncertain. The CDR3 contains 13 residues. The germline V gene has CDR1 SEHNR and CDR2 FQNEAQ (reference sequence). V lost 8 bases and J lost 0, with 9 bases in between.

This clone was detected a few times. One junction end does not reproduce the germline sequence, and a read error may be involved. The chain links TRBV2 to TRBJ1-6, with 7 bases that match TRBD1. This CDR3 comprises 15 residues. Germline CDR1 is SNHLY and CDR2 is FYNNEI. The CDR3, as DNA: TGTGCCAGGAGTGGTGCCACAGGGGAACATTCACCCCTCCACTTT. The encoded protein is CARSGATGEHSPLHF. Using reference TRBV2 and TRBJ1-6 for the parts outside the CDR3, the full variable domain is EPEVTQTPSHQVTQMGQEVILRCVPISNHLYFYWYRQILGQKVEFLVSFYNNEISEKSEIFDDQFSVERPDGSNFTLKIRSTKLEDSAMYFCARSGATGEHSPLHFGNGTRLTVT.

The genes are TRBV5-1 and TRBJ2-7; 8 positions agree with TRBD2. With V trimmed by 4 bases and J by 5 bases, 8 bases remained unmatched. This CDR3 comprises 14 residues. From germline, CDR1 is SGHRS and CDR2 YFSETQ. The CDR3 sequence: CASSLRTSSDEQYF. The CDR3, as DNA: TGCGCCAGCAGCCTCCGGACTAGCAGCGACGAGCAGTACTTC.

This chain connects TRBV13 to TRBJ2-7, with D maybe TRBD1 (5 bases). Germline CDR1 is PRHDT and CDR2 is FYEKMQ (reference sequence). The CDR3 consists of 15 residues. Trimming removed 5 bases from V and 6 bases from J, with 20 bases in between. In DNA, the CDR3 is TGTGCCAGCAGCCCCACGCCCTCCTGGGGCGGCGAGCAGTACTTC. It yields the protein CASSPTPSWGGEQYF.

The rearrangement uses TRBV11-2 and TRBJ2-2; 8 bases line up with TRBD1. J was trimmed by 5 bases and V by 1 base; bases with no gene match: 3. Germline V lookup: CDR1 SGHAT, CDR2 FQNNGV. The CDR3 is 15 residues long. CDR3 sequence reads: CASSLARGRTGELFF. The CDR3 DNA follows: TGTGCCAGCAGCTTAGCCAGGGGGCGGACCGGGGAGCTGTTTTTT.

The rearrangement links TRBV7-3 to TRBJ2-2; no reliable D call. This CDR3 spans 15 amino acids. V was cut by 2 bases and J by 0 bases, with 7 bases left in between. Germline CDR1 is SGHTA and CDR2 is FQGTGA. CDR3 amino acids: CASSLGGSNTGELFF. Written as DNA, the CDR3 is TGTGCCAGCAGCTTAGGCGGCTCGAACACCGGGGAGCTGTTTTTT. The full variable domain, its missing parts supplied by reference TRBV7-3 and TRBJ2-2, is GAGVSQTPSNKVTEKGKYVELRCDPISGHTALYWYRQSLGQGPEFLIYFQGTGAADDSGLPNDRFFAVRPEGSVSTLKIQRTERGDSAVYLCASSLGGSNTGELFFGEGSRLTVL.

The chain carries TRBV4-3 and TRBJ2-1, with 14 nucleotides matching TRBD2. V shed 2 bases, J shed 10 bases, and the junction held 7 bases outside the gene matches. Germline V gene data show CDR1 as LGHNA and CDR2 as YSLEER. CDR3 length: 16 amino acids. CDR3 DNA: TGCGCCAGCAGCCAATCCCCGGGACTAGCGGGGGAAGAGCAGTTCTTC. Translated: CASSQSPGLAGEEQFF.

The chain has TRBV27 and TRBJ2-7, with 7 bases fitting TRBD2. Per germline, CDR1 MNHEY and CDR2 SMNVEV (reference sequence). The CDR3 runs 12 residues. V lost 7 bases to trimming and J lost 6 bases; unmatched junction nucleotides: 6. Written as DNA, the CDR3 is TGTGCCAGCACCGGGAGGCCGGGCGAGCAGTACTTC. This codes for CASTGRPGEQYF.

The V gene is TRBV9, the J gene TRBJ1-6; a possible D gene is TRBD1 (5 bases). Trimming stripped 4 bases from V and 6 bases from J, with 17 bases between. Germline lookup yields CDR1 SGDLS and CDR2 YYNGEE. The CDR3 runs to 16 residues. Here the CDR3 DNA reads TGTGCCAGCAGCTCGGTGGGCAGGGCTGGTAATTCACCCCTCCACTTT. As protein: CASSSVGRAGNSPLHF.

This clone was recorded a few times. The genes are TRBV27 and TRBJ1-5; D is undetermined. Trimming took 1 base from V and 5 from J, leaving 12 bases between them. Per the germline V gene, CDR1 is MNHEY and CDR2 is SMNVEV (reference sequence). The CDR3 loop spans 15 amino acids. CDR3 in DNA: TGTGCCAGCAGTTTATTTGAGGGATATGATCAGCCCCAGCATTTT. It encodes CASSLFEGYDQPQHF.

The V call is TRBV4-2, the J call TRBJ2-7; TRBD2 matches 10 bases. V lost 0 bases and J lost 3; bases outside the gene matches: 2. The V gene's germline CDR1 is LGHNA and CDR2 YNFKEQ. The CDR3 is made up of 15 amino acids. CDR3 residues: CASSQDRTSGYEQYF. The CDR3 DNA reads as TGTGCCAGCAGCCAAGATAGGACTAGCGGCTACGAGCAGTACTTC.

The CDR3 protein is CASSKRETQYF. The CDR3 DNA sequence: TGTGCCAGCAGCAAACGAGAGACCCAGTACTTC. The chain uses TRBV21-1 and TRBJ2-5; the listed D gene, TRBD2, was not tested against the DNA. TRBV21-1 is shown as a pseudogene. CDR3 length: 11 residues.

V usage is TRBV6-1 and J usage is TRBJ1-5; D possibly corresponds to TRBD1 (5 bases). The germline gives CDR1 MNHNS, CDR2 SASEGT. Trimming shortened V by 1 base and J by 7 bases, and 11 bases separated the two germline ends. The CDR3 extends over 14 amino acids. For the CDR3, the DNA is TGTGCCAGCAGTGAAGGGGGGGTCAGGCAGCCCCAGCATTTT. This encodes CASSEGGVRQPQHF.

This clone was observed a few times. V gene TRBV4-1 combines with J gene TRBJ2-2; TRBD2 is a possible D gene (5 bases). In germline, CDR1 is MGHRA, CDR2 YSYEKL. The CDR3 extends over 17 amino acids. V was shortened by 0 bases and J by 5 bases, with 16 bases between the two germline ends. CDR3 sequence reads: CASSQEERRPRTGELFF. The CDR3 nucleotides are TGCGCCAGCAGCCAAGAAGAGCGGCGTCCCCGAACCGGGGAGCTGTTTTTT.

The chain joins TRBV7-2 to TRBJ2-4; D uncertain. Trimming shortened V by 5 bases and J by 2 bases, and 10 bases separated the two germline ends. This CDR3 is built from 14 residues. In germline, CDR1 is SGHTA, CDR2 FQGNSA. In nucleotides, the CDR3 is TGTGCCAGCAGCCCGGAGTGGTCCAAAAACATTCAGTACTTC. Residues: CASSPEWSKNIQYF.

The chain is built from TRBV11-2 and TRBJ1-1; D unresolved. Germline V gene data show CDR1 as SGHAT and CDR2 as FQNNGV. V was pared by 1 base and J by 1 base, with 7 bases between. This CDR3 has 14 residues. The CDR3 protein is CASSLGPGNTEAFF. For the CDR3, the DNA is TGTGCCAGCAGCTTAGGTCCAGGGAACACTGAAGCTTTCTTT.

CDR3 amino acids: CASSFRGSAQETQYF. The DNA of the CDR3 is TGTGCCAGCAGCTTTCGGGGTTCGGCACAAGAGACCCAGTACTTC. The chain couples TRBV11-3 to TRBJ2-5, with D perhaps TRBD2 (5 bases). CDR3 size: 15 residues. Germline CDR1 SGHNT, CDR2 YENEEA. Trimming removed 3 bases at V and 2 bases at J, with 13 bases between.

A single count supports this clone. The V and J genes are TRBV12-3 or TRBV12-4 and TRBJ1-1, with D possibly TRBD1 on 5 matching bases. The length of the CDR3 is 13 residues. The ends were cut back, 3 bases at V and 7 bases at J, with 12 bases in the middle. The CDR3 DNA reads TGTGCCAGCAGTTTCGAAGACAGACTTGAAGCTTTCTTT. Its translation is CASSFEDRLEAFF.

This chain connects TRBV2 to TRBJ1-2, with 8 bases that match TRBD1. CDR3 length: 13 amino acids. J was trimmed by 5 bases and V by 8 bases; bases with no gene match: 7. CDR1 is SNHLY, CDR2 FYNNEI, per germline. CDR3 coding DNA: TGTGCCAGCTCCCCGGACAGGGCGTATGGCTACACCTTC. Translating gives CASSPDRAYGYTF.